This T cell receptor beta chain derives from a study of blood T cell repertoires in COVID-19. Germline V gene lookup returns CDR1 MNHNS and CDR2 SASEGT. Trimming cost V 3 bases and J 7 bases, with 12 bases left between them. The CDR3 has 14 residues. Seattle's enrolled individuals joined amid active infection and were then monitored longitudinally. Generated by immunoSEQ multiplex PCR, the TCRdb table keeps only in-frame clones and is missing some. The table shows approximately 120,000 clones, with 60% to 80% occurring only once. This chain uses TRBV6-1 with TRBJ1-4; a weak D match, TRBD1 (5 bases). The sequence derives from a man aged 80 or over with COVID-19, enrolled during active disease. Specimen: peripheral blood. CDR3 DNA sequence: TGTGCCAGCAGTGACCAGCCTCAGGGTGAAAAACTGTTTTTT. Its translation is CASSDQPQGEKLFF.